Here is one TCR beta chain with its context. Its cognate antigen has yet to be identified. No much larger clone exists at a distance of one base, and base qualities are not known. Whole blood was collected in K2EDTA tubes by collaborating institutions according to the institutions' own protocols. Collaborator samples were shipped for TCRbeta analysis as frozen whole blood, isolated PBMCs, or DNA extracted from either sample type. These data originate in a study of blood T cell repertoires in COVID-19 (TCRdb year 2020). General notes on the study: Collaborator samples came from the United States, Italy and Spain and covered acute and convalescent phases of COVID-19. The prospective study material was composed of cDNA or gDNA derived from T cells, B-cell-depleted T cells, or PBMCs. Deeply sampled blood TCRbeta repertoires from subjects exposed to, actively infected with, or recovered from COVID-19 were included in the dataset. A freely available public database, intended as a resource for researchers studying the immune response to SARS-CoV-2, is where the repertoires were released. Samples were obtained from the ongoing ImmuneRACE study (first 160 participants) and from over 1,000 subjects provided by 6 global collaborators. A de-identified subject ID, COVID-19 status, age in years and sex were almost always included in the sample metadata. Where HLA class I and class II types were available, the types were taken from metadata supplied by the sample provider, not from assay-based typing. The paper's findings and limits, for the study overall: Clinical and demographic metadata were provided uncurated, with the amount varying by source and participant.

As encoded in the germline V gene (reference sequence), CDR1 is GTSNPN while CDR2 is SVGIG. After removal of 3 bases from V and 3 bases from J, the junction retains 8 bases not matched to a gene. The CDR3 contains 14 residues, cysteine and phenylalanine counted. Only the CDR3 DNA is retained, 42 bases long and in frame from the first base. The immunoSEQ Assay, a bias-controlled multiplex PCR, was used to amplify TCRbeta CDR3 regions from genomic DNA. Per the original workflow: Within the assay, amplification of reference gene primers was used to estimate how many nucleated cells each sample contained. Sequence reads were collapsed and filtered to measure the absolute abundance of every unique TCRbeta CDR3 rearrangement. Productive Simpson clonality was computed per sample as the square root of Simpson's diversity index over productive rearrangements. TCRdb holds this immuneACCESS table with in-frame rearrangements only. Some clones are missing; in checked studies, unresolved V genes explain under half, and the rest has no known cause. V, J and clone size derive from that table, while D and trimming were established from the DNA sequence. Counted in this sample were some 80,000 clones; roughly 82% of them appeared once. The ten largest clones add up to approximately 20% of the sample.

The TCR originated in a woman aged 45-65 years with acute or convalescent COVID-19. Sequencing used peripheral blood. The rearrangement joined TRBV30 to TRBJ2-7; a stretch of 7 junction bases matches TRBD1. The DNA is as follows: TGTGCCTGGAGACCTACCGGGACAGTCTACGAGCAGTACTTC. This is translated as CAWRPTGTVYEQYF.